This passage covers 22 T cell receptor beta chains from one sample sequenced in a study of blood T cell repertoires in COVID-19. Assay used: immunoSEQ multiplex PCR; TCRdb lists only in-frame clones, some missing. This table has about 28,000 clones, roughly 80% appearing once. Source material: peripheral blood. Source of these receptors: an older woman with acute or convalescent COVID-19.

The rearrangement uses TRBV5-4 and TRBJ1-5; weak D call: TRBD1 (5 bases). The CDR3 is 14 residues long. The germline V and J ends were trimmed by 2 bases and 3 bases, with 9 bases remaining between them. Germline CDR1 SGHNT, CDR2 YYREEE (reference sequence). The chain's CDR3 is CASSLKGDNQPQHF. As DNA, the CDR3 is TGTGCCAGCAGCTTAAAAGGGGACAATCAGCCCCAGCATTTT.

The chain links TRBV7-8 to TRBJ2-3, with D perhaps TRBD2 (5 bases). Germline CDR1 SGHVS, CDR2 FQNEAQ. The CDR3 length is 16 residues. Trimming removed 3 bases at V and 0 bases at J, with 13 bases between. CDR3: CASSLRERLSTDTQYF. The CDR3 bases are TGTGCCAGCAGCTTGAGGGAACGACTCAGCACAGATACGCAGTATTTT.

This clone was seen once. This chain links TRBV28 with TRBJ2-1, with D unresolved. The CDR3 is 16 amino acids. CDR1 and CDR2 (germline): MDHEN, SYDVKM. With 4 bases removed from V and 0 bases from J, the gap between germline ends came to 13 bases. The CDR3 nucleotides read TGTGCCAGCAGTTCCGCGAGTAGGAGCTCCTACAATGAGCAGTTCTTC. This sequence encodes CASSSASRSSYNEQFF.

The rearrangement joins TRBV5-6 to TRBJ1-5; D ambiguous. Per germline, CDR1 SGHDT and CDR2 YYEEEE. This CDR3 contains 14 residues. Trimming stripped 0 bases from V and 7 bases from J, with 11 bases between. DNA for the CDR3: TGTGCCAGCAGCTTGGAACGGTCCGGGCAGCCCCAGCATTTT. This translates into CASSLERSGQPQHF.

This chain connects TRBV27 to TRBJ2-1; D unclear. CDR1 MNHEY and CDR2 SMNVEV come from the germline V gene (reference sequence). The CDR3 consists of 14 residues. V was clipped by 2 bases and J by 9 bases, with 14 bases between them. CDR3 nucleotide sequence: TGTGCCAGCAGTTTAGGTAGCCGAGCCCTTGAGCAGTTCTTC. Protein: CASSLGSRALEQFF.

This chain links TRBV7-2 with TRBJ1-1; D is unresolved. V was pared by 5 bases and J by 4 bases, with 14 bases between. The germline gives CDR1 SGHTA, CDR2 FQGNSA. The CDR3 has 14 residues. The CDR3 DNA is TGTGCCAGCAGCCCCCCGGGAAGAGGCACTGAAGCTTTCTTT. It is translated as CASSPPGRGTEAFF.

The chain uses TRBV30 and TRBJ2-3; TRBD1 agrees at 8 bases. Germline assignment: CDR1 GTSNPN and CDR2 SVGIG (reference sequence). The V gene end was trimmed by 8 bases and the J gene end by 7 bases; junction bases not matched to a gene: 11. The CDR3 runs 13 residues. CDR3 DNA sequence: TGTGCCCTCGACAGGGGCGGAACGAATACGCAGTATTTT. Its protein product is CALDRGGTNTQYF.

The chain joins TRBV7-3 to TRBJ2-1, with 14 bases fitting TRBD2. This CDR3 comprises 17 residues. With V trimmed by 2 bases and J by 9 bases, 9 bases remained unmatched. Germline V gene data show CDR1 as SGHTA and CDR2 as FQGTGA. Here the CDR3 DNA reads TGTGCCAGCAGCTTATCTCCCGGACTAGCGGGGGGAGGTGAGCAGTTCTTC. Translation: CASSLSPGLAGGGEQFF.

The V gene is TRBV2, the J gene TRBJ2-5; 11 positions match TRBD2. CDR1 and CDR2 (germline): SNHLY, FYNNEI. The CDR3 extends over 15 amino acids. The ends lost 4 bases at V and 5 bases at J; junction bases unmatched: 6. CDR3 sequence reads: CASSVASGGWETQYF. The CDR3 DNA sequence: TGTGCCAGCAGTGTGGCTAGCGGGGGGTGGGAGACCCAGTACTTC.

This clone was detected only once. This chain uses TRBV5-5 with TRBJ2-7, with 7 bases that match TRBD1. The length of the CDR3 is 14 residues. Germline V gives CDR1 SGHKS, CDR2 YYEKEE (reference sequence). The J segment lost 3 bases and the V segment lost 7 bases, leaving 10 bases of the junction unmatched. The CDR3 DNA sequence: TGTGCCAGCGTAACAGGGGTTACACGCTACGAGCAGTACTTC. This sequence encodes CASVTGVTRYEQYF.

By share, this clone counts as medium-sized. The V call is TRBV6-1, the J call TRBJ2-1; 11 bases agree with TRBD1. The germline V gene has CDR1 MNHNS and CDR2 SASEGT. CDR3 length equals 15 residues. V lost 1 base to trimming and J lost 6 bases; unmatched junction nucleotides: 2. This CDR3 reads CASSEDGTGGNEQFF. The CDR3 DNA is TGTGCCAGCAGTGAAGATGGGACAGGGGGCAATGAGCAGTTCTTC.

This sequence joins TRBV9 and TRBJ2-6; D remains unclear. V shed 2 bases and J shed 0 bases, with 9 bases lying between them. CDR3 length: 16 amino acids. CDR1 and CDR2 (germline): SGDLS, YYNGEE. The CDR3 nucleotides are TGTGCCAGCAGCGTGCAGGCCCCCTCTGGGGCCAACGTCCTGACTTTC. The encoded protein is CASSVQAPSGANVLTF.

Concerning this clone itself: Mismatch with germline at one junction end may stem from a read error. The rearrangement links TRBV7-9 to TRBJ2-7; a weak D match, TRBD1 (5 bases). Germline loops: CDR1 SEHNR, CDR2 FQNEAQ (reference sequence). The CDR3 sequence is 13 residues long. CDR3 DNA sequence: TGTGCCAGCTTCACGTGGGGCTCCGACGAGCAGTACTTC. Translation: CASFTWGSDEQYF.

The chain links TRBV2 to TRBJ1-5, with 9 bases lining up with TRBD1. Germline V gives CDR1 SNHLY, CDR2 FYNNEI. The CDR3 is made up of 14 amino acids. The V segment lost 7 bases and the J segment 4 bases; nucleotides outside the gene matches: 5. The CDR3 bases are TGTGCCAGCACCGAGGGACAGGGTAATCAGCCCCAGCATTTT. Encoded protein: CASTEGQGNQPQHF.

Of note for this clone: The identical CDR3 is also encoded by other nucleotide sequences in the sample. The gene calls are TRBV18 and TRBJ1-2; TRBD1 aligns across 9 bases. The CDR3 loop spans 13 amino acids. The germline CDR1 and CDR2 sequences are KGHSH and LQKENI. Germline trimming cut 3 bases from V and 5 bases from J; bases unmatched to any gene: 1. The CDR3 coding sequence is TGTGCCAGCTCACCGGGGACAGGGTATGGCTACACCTTC. It encodes CASSPGTGYGYTF.

The V and J genes are TRBV19 and TRBJ1-2, with 8 bases that match TRBD1. The length of the CDR3 is 14 residues. Losses at the gene ends were 5 bases for V and 3 bases for J; bases not matched to a gene: 5. In germline, CDR1 is LNHDA, CDR2 SQIVND (reference sequence). This CDR3 reads CASSPTGGDYGYTF. For the CDR3, the DNA is TGTGCCAGTAGTCCCACAGGGGGAGACTATGGCTACACCTTC.

The chain is built from TRBV25-1 and TRBJ2-5; D gene uncertain. Germline V CDR1 and CDR2: MGHDK, SYGVNS. The CDR3 totals 11 residues. V dropped 6 bases and J dropped 1 base, with 3 bases sitting between them. CDR3 bases: TGTGCCAGCAGCCTCCAAGAGACCCAGTACTTC. It specifies CASSLQETQYF.

J is TRBJ2-5 and V is TRBV5-5; 12 bases agree with TRBD2. The CDR3 length is 16 residues. V shed 4 bases, J shed 1 base, and the junction held 5 bases outside the gene matches. Germline-derived CDR1 and CDR2 are SGHKS and YYEKEE (reference sequence). CDR3 sequence (DNA): TGTGCCAGCAGCCCCCGGACTAGCGGGGTCCAAGAGACCCAGTACTTC. Translating gives CASSPRTSGVQETQYF.

The chain employs TRBV29-1 and TRBJ1-2; unclear D gene. Germline values: CDR1 SQVTM, CDR2 ANQGSEA. CDR3 length equals 11 residues. V gave up 5 bases and J gave up 2 bases, with 6 bases separating them. In nucleotides, the CDR3 is TGCAGCGTTTCCGAGAACTATGGCTACACCTTC. This codes for CSVSENYGYTF.

This sequence joins TRBV6-5 and TRBJ1-5, with D possibly matching TRBD1 (6 bases). The V gene lost 8 bases and the J gene lost 5 bases, with 13 bases spanning the gap. The CDR3 covers 13 residues. Germline lookup yields CDR1 MNHEY and CDR2 SVGAGI. CDR3 residues: CASSGVRYQPQHF. CDR3 DNA: TGTGCCAGCTCAGGGGTAAGGTATCAGCCCCAGCATTTT.

The chain uses TRBV5-6 and TRBJ2-4; D gene ambiguous. CDR3 length: 12 amino acids. Germline loops: CDR1 SGHDT, CDR2 YYEEEE. Trimming cost V 4 bases and J 4 bases, with 6 bases left between them. In DNA form, the CDR3 reads TGTGCCAGCAGCAGCCAAAAAAACATTCAGTACTTC. Its protein product is CASSSQKNIQYF.

This sequence joins TRBV15 and TRBJ1-4; 7 nucleotides align to TRBD1. Germline V gives CDR1 LNHNV, CDR2 YYDKDF (reference sequence). The CDR3 has 15 residues. Trimming at V came to 3 bases and at J to 5 bases, leaving 6 bases not matched to a gene. The CDR3 nucleotides read TGTGCCACCAGCAGTTGGGGACAGCAAAATGAAAAACTGTTTTTT. It translates to CATSSWGQQNEKLFF.